Below, one T cell receptor beta chain is given with its context. Its antigen has not been determined. Base quality data are lacking; no much larger clone is found one base away. Donors were healthy HIV-negative adults with no recently reported acute infections or vaccinations. Only Caucasian adults living in Nashville, Tennessee, USA were represented among the donors. CD4+ T cells were enriched by magnetic negative selection; naive cells were then positively selected on CD45RA, and the negative fraction formed the memory subset. After blood collection by leukapheresis, PBMCs were isolated using Ficoll-Histopaque density gradient centrifugation and then cryopreserved in the vapor phase of liquid nitrogen. Purity and quantity of every magnetically sorted T cell population were checked by analytical flow cytometry. From each sorted fraction, genomic DNA was isolated and quantified by UV absorbance on a Nanodrop 2000c.

The data derive from a study of shared clonotypes between healthy human individuals (dated by TCRdb to 2020 to 2021). Regarding the study in general: Three men and two women, aged 18 to 49 years, made up the cohort. For each donor, three plates each were used for CD4 naive and CD4 memory, two plates were used for CD8 naive, and one plate was used for CD8 memory. The study deeply sequenced blood TCR repertoires of about five healthy adults to estimate repertoire size and the extent of clonotype sharing between individuals. Different laboratories and diverse techniques were used to prepare libraries and sequence TCR repertoires, to increase sequencing depth and limit assay-specific biases. Between about 0.85 and 9.5 billion PBMCs per donor were obtained by leukapheresis. What the research found in general, with its limitations: Because the study included a small number of donors, the genetic and exposure-history diversity represented was limited. Across a handful of donors, approximately 5% of naive CD4, roughly 3.8% of naive CD8, around 2.1% of memory CD4, and under 0.45% of memory CD8 clonotypes were shared. Compared with non-shared clonotypes, the clonotypes found in all four sorted-subset donors had higher generation probabilities. Pairwise subsampling led to the expectation that sequencing depth would affect the degree of clonotype sharing among donors. Estimated clonotype richness was generally larger for naive than for memory subsets. Sampling was restricted to blood, and TCR repertoires in tissue are likely to differ from TCR repertoires in blood. Rarefaction of sorted-subset datasets indicated incomplete sequencing despite the large sequencing depth.

Using the deep immunoSEQ assay, TCR CDR3 regions were amplified from genomic DNA by multiplex PCR. For each cell subset, the extracted genomic DNA was distributed evenly across all wells of several immunoSEQ 96-well plates, and each plate served as one replicate. For sorted subsets, around 200 ng genomic DNA, equal to some 30,000 T cell genomes, was loaded into each replicate PCR. The purified libraries were quantified using a Qubit 3.0 fluorometer, sized with a Bioanalyzer 2100, and then quantified again using the KAPA Library Quantification kit. Every immunoSEQ 96-well plate was sequenced on a separate single-read 150-cycle Illumina NextSeq 550 flow cell. The source study handled its data this way. The immunoSEQ output contained only junctional sequences without quality scores, so filtering could not match that applied to full-length reads. Sequences were annotated with PyIR, a Python wrapper for IgBLAST v1.9, using IMGT germline references to assign V/J genes and CDR3. Reads were filtered out if the reads had weak V/J assignments (E-value above 1e-6), no CDR3, stop codons, out-of-frame junctions, or ambiguous translated residues. A V3J clonotype was defined by an identical inferred V gene, J gene, and CDR3 amino acid sequence. To compute the percentage overlap between repertoires, the number of shared unique clonotypes was divided by the size of the smaller repertoire. RTK rarefaction, the Chao1 estimator, and Recon v2.1 estimates of unobserved clonotypes were used to assess repertoire richness. Generation probabilities for all TCRbeta clonotypes obtained by the gDNA method from a handful of donors were computed using OLGA. Held by TCRdb, this immuneACCESS table contains in-frame sequences only and omits some clones. Under half of the omission traces to an unresolved V gene where checked; the cause of the rest is unknown. V and J calls and clone size are copied from that table; D and trimming were computed from the DNA. The sample table contains about 2.3 million clones; only one count was recorded for more than 85% of them. 0.39% of the sample belongs to the ten largest clones.

Via the germline V gene, CDR1 is SQVTM and CDR2 ANQGSEA. There are 17 amino acids in the CDR3, from cysteine to phenylalanine inclusive. The kept DNA is CDR3 alone, 51 bases in frame from the first base. The germline V end is reduced by 6 bases and the J end by 7 bases; junction bases left unmatched: 16. This receptor was identified in a young man in good health. Some clones in this sample may be carry-over from other donors' samples. The specimen sequenced was naive CD4+ T cells from PBMCs. The cell subset or site tag for this specimen amounts to: CD45RA+ positively selected. The rearrangement joined TRBV29-1 to TRBJ2-1, with 12 junctional bases fitting TRBD2. The DNA sequence is given as TGCAGCGTCACACATGCCAAGACTAGCGGGAGCCTTAATGAGCAGTTCTTC. Its protein reads: CSVTHAKTSGSLNEQFF.